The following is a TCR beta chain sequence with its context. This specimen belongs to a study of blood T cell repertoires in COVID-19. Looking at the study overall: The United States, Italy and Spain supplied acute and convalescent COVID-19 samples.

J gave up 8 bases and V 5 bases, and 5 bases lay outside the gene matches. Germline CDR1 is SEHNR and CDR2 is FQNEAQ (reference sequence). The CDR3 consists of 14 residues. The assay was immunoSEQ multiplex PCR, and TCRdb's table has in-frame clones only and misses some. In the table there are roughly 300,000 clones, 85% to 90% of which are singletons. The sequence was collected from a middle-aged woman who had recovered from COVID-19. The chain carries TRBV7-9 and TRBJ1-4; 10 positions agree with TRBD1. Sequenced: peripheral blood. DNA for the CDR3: TGTGCCAGCAGCACCCGACAGGGGGCCGAAAAACTGTTTTTT. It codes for CASSTRQGAEKLFF.